Presented here are 13 T cell receptor beta chains from one specimen sequenced in a study of T cell repertoires in cytomegalovirus infection. One entry per CDR3 protein results from TCRdb running MiXCR on the reads. Here the sample spans 350,000 to 500,000 distinct CDR3 sequences, 31% being singletons. The sample was PBMCs. Every receptor here comes from a human donor in good health (CMV status not recorded). Some clones in this sample may be carry-over from other donors' samples.

A few counts support this clonotype. The chain employs TRBV29-1 and TRBJ1-1, with a possible D match to TRBD1 (5 bases). The CDR3 sequence is 10 residues long. The germline CDR1 and CDR2 sequences are SQVTM and ANQGSEA. Trimming cost V 4 bases and J 11 bases, with 11 bases left between them. This chain's CDR3 is CSVVEGLAFF. CDR3 sequence (DNA): TGCAGCGTTGTGGAGGGGCTTGCTTTCTTT.

This clonotype was seen more than once but under ten times. The V gene is TRBV15, the J gene TRBJ2-3; 13 bases line up with TRBD2. CDR3 length equals 15 residues. With V trimmed by 0 bases and J by 10 bases, 4 bases remained unmatched. Germline V gene lookup returns CDR1 LNHNV and CDR2 YYDKDF (reference sequence). CDR3 residues: CATSRDWTSGGAQYF. Here the CDR3 DNA reads TGTGCCACCAGCAGAGATTGGACTAGCGGGGGCGCGCAGTATTTT.

The chain carries TRBV27 and TRBJ2-1, with a possible D match to TRBD1 (6 bases). The CDR3 sequence is 15 residues long. Germline V gene lookup returns CDR1 MNHEY and CDR2 SMNVEV (reference sequence). The V and J ends lost 5 bases and 6 bases respectively, with 17 bases between them. CDR3 bases: TGTGCCAGCAGTCCTCGGGACACCCAAGCCAATGAGCAGTTCTTC. It encodes CASSPRDTQANEQFF.

V is TRBV12-5 and J is TRBJ1-2; TRBD1 matches at 10 bases. CDR3 length equals 14 residues. The J segment lost 5 bases and the V segment lost 6 bases, leaving 6 bases of the junction unmatched. Germline CDR1 is LGHNT and CDR2 is FRNRAP. The CDR3 nucleotides are TGTGCTAGTGGAACCGGGACAGGGGTGTATGGCTACACCTTC. Protein product: CASGTGTGVYGYTF.

The chain combines TRBV24-1 with TRBJ2-3; 10 bases fit TRBD1. Trimming at V came to 3 bases and at J to 1 base, leaving 3 bases not matched to a gene. Looked up from germline, CDR1 is KGHDR and CDR2 is SFDVKD. This CDR3 is 16 amino acids long. As DNA, the CDR3 is TGTGCCACCAGTGATGCGACAGGGGGCGGCACAGATACGCAGTATTTT. This codes for CATSDATGGGTDTQYF.

The V and J genes are TRBV5-4 and TRBJ1-2; 7 bases agree with TRBD1. This CDR3 contains 12 residues. Per germline, CDR1 SGHNT and CDR2 YYREEE (reference sequence). V shed 0 bases and J 10 bases; nucleotides not matched to a gene: 3. This CDR3 is CASSLGDSVYTF. DNA for the CDR3: TGTGCCAGCAGCTTGGGGGACAGTGTCTACACCTTC.

The table lists this clonotype with many counts. The chain links TRBV7-4 to TRBJ1-5, with a weak D call TRBD1 (6 bases). Per the germline V gene, CDR1 is SGHVT and CDR2 is SQSDAQ. The CDR3 contains 17 residues. The germline V and J ends were trimmed by 5 bases and 0 bases, with 17 bases remaining between them. As DNA, the CDR3 is TGTGCCAGCAGCCTACGAGGAGGGGGGGATAGCAATCAGCCCCAGCATTTT. Translating it yields CASSLRGGGDSNQPQHF.

Comments on this clonotype: This may come from a read error, since a much larger clone is one base off. This chain links TRBV7-2 with TRBJ2-3; D is unclear. Germline V gene sequence: CDR1 SGHTA, CDR2 FQGNSA. The CDR3 is 13 residues long. V was trimmed by 9 bases and J by 1 base, leaving 11 bases between them. The CDR3 sequence: CARSPAGTDTQYF. CDR3 in DNA: TGTGCCAGAAGCCCGGCTGGCACAGATACGCAGTATTTT.

This clonotype was counted a few times. V gene TRBV11-2 combines with J gene TRBJ1-4; tentatively, D is TRBD1 (6 bases). Germline V lookup: CDR1 SGHAT, CDR2 FQNNGV. The length of the CDR3 is 16 residues. V dropped 5 bases and J dropped 4 bases, with 17 bases sitting between them. DNA of the CDR3: TGTGCCAGCAGCCCCACCGGGGGCTCTGGTAATGAAAAACTGTTTTTT. It yields the protein CASSPTGGSGNEKLFF.

In its sample, this clonotype was seen a few times. V and J are TRBV6-2 or TRBV6-3 and TRBJ2-1, with D tentatively TRBD1 or TRBD2 (6 bases each). This CDR3 has 15 residues. The V end was cut by 2 bases, the J end by 8 bases, with 16 bases between. The V gene's germline CDR1 is MNHEY and CDR2 SVGEGT. The CDR3 loop reads CASSYKARGVDEQFF. CDR3 nucleotide sequence: TGTGCCAGCAGTTACAAGGCTAGGGGGGTCGATGAGCAGTTCTTC.

This chain joins TRBV7-8 and TRBJ1-3; a weak D match, TRBD1 (5 bases). The CDR3 contains 16 residues. V was pared by 1 base and J by 0 bases, with 10 bases between. Germline assignment: CDR1 SGHVS and CDR2 FQNEAQ. CDR3 bases: TGTGCCAGCAGCTTAGTTGGGACCGACTCTGGAAACACCATATATTTT. Residues: CASSLVGTDSGNTIYF.

This clonotype showed up just a few times. This sequence joins TRBV11-1 and TRBJ1-1; perhaps TRBD1 as D (5 bases). Trimming took off 5 bases at V and 7 bases at J, with 11 bases between the two ends. The CDR3 runs to 12 residues. Germline-derived CDR1 and CDR2 are SGHAT and FQDESV (reference sequence). CDR3 DNA sequence: TGTGCCAGCAGCCCGACAGAACTTGAAGCTTTCTTT. Translated, it gives CASSPTELEAFF.

The chain recombines TRBV2 with TRBJ1-2; D not resolved. The CDR3 spans 15 residues. V shed 4 bases and J shed 8 bases, with 20 bases lying between them. CDR1 SNHLY and CDR2 FYNNEI come from the germline V gene. In DNA, the CDR3 is TGTGCCAGCAGTGGGATTGTCCCCCTCTTTTACGGCTACACCTTC. Amino acid sequence: CASSGIVPLFYGYTF.